This T cell receptor (beta chain) was captured by sequencing in a study of blood T cell repertoires in COVID-19. Sequencing used immunoSEQ multiplex PCR; TCRdb keeps in-frame clones, though not all of them. This table has some 100,000 clones, 80% to 90% appearing once. Germline CDR1 and CDR2: SGDLS and YYNGEE. Trimming at V came to 2 bases and at J to 4 bases, leaving 5 bases not matched to a gene. The CDR3 contains 16 residues. The rearrangement uses TRBV9 and TRBJ2-2; 10 bases are shared with TRBD2. What was sequenced was peripheral blood. This clonotype was obtained from a woman in her sixties or seventies with acute or convalescent COVID-19. The CDR3 DNA reads TGTGCCAGCAGCGTCGCCCTAGCGGGAGTCACCGGGGAGCTGTTTTTT. Residues: CASSVALAGVTGELFF. The variable domain in full, completed from reference TRBV9 and TRBJ2-2, reads DSGVTQTPKHLITATGQRVTLRCSPRSGDLSVYWYQQSLDQGLQFLIQYYNGEERAKGNILERFSAQQFPDLHSELNLSSLELGDSALYFCASSVALAGVTGELFFGEGSRLTVL.